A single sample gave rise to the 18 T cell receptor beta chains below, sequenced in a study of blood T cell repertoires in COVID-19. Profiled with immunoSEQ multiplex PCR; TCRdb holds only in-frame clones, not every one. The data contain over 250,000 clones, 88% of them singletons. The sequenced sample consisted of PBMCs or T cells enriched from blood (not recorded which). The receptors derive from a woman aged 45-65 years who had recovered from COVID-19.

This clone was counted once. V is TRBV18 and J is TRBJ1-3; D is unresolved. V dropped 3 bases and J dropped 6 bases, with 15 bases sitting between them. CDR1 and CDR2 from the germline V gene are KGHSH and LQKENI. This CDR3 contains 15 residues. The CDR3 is CASSPSSGDLNTIYF. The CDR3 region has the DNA TGTGCCAGCTCACCTTCAAGCGGTGACCTAAACACCATATATTTT.

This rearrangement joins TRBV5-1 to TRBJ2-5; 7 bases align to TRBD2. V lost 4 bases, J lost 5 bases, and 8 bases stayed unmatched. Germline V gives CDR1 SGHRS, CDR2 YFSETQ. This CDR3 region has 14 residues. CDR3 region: CASSTGLVLETQYF. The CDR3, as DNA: TGCGCCAGCAGCACCGGACTAGTCTTGGAGACCCAGTACTTC.

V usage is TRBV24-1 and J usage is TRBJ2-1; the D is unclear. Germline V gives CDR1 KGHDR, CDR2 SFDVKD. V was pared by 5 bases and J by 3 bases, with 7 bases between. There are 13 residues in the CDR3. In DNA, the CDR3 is TGTGCCACCAGTGTGGCAGACTACAATGAGCAGTTCTTC. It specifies CATSVADYNEQFF.

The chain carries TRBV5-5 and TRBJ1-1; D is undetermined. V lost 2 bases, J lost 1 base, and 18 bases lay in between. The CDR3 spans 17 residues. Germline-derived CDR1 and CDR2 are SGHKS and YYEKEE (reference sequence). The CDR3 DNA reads TGTGCCAGCAGCTTAGTGGTAGACCGGACTGCGAACACTGAAGCTTTCTTT. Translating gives CASSLVVDRTANTEAFF. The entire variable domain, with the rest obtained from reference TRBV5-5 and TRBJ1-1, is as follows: DAGVTQSPTHLIKTRGQQVTLRCSPISGHKSVSWYQQVLGQGPQFIFQYYEKEERGRGNFPDRFSARQFPNYSSELNVNALLLGDSALYLCASSLVVDRTANTEAFFGQGTRLTVV.

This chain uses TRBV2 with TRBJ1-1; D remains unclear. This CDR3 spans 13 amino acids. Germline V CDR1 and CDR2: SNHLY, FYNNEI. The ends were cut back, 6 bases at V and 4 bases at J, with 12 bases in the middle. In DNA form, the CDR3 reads TGTGCCAGCAGGCGACATTTGCGCACTGAAGCTTTCTTT. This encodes CASRRHLRTEAFF.

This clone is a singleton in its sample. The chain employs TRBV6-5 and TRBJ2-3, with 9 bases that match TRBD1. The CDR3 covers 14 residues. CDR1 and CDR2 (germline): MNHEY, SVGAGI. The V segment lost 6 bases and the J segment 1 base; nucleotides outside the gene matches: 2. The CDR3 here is CASRRTGGTDTQYF. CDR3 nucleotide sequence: TGTGCCAGCAGGAGGACAGGGGGCACAGATACGCAGTATTTT.

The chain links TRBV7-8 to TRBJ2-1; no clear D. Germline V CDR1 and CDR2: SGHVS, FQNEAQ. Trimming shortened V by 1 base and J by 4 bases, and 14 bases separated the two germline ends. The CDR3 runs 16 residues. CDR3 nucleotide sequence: TGTGCCAGCAGCTTAGGGGCCTACGACCATTACAATGAGCAGTTCTTC. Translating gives CASSLGAYDHYNEQFF.

CDR3 sequence: CASSQDRAGMGLNEQFF. The DNA for the CDR3 is TGCGCCAGCAGCCAAGATCGGGCGGGAATGGGACTTAATGAGCAGTTCTTC. This sequence joins TRBV4-3 and TRBJ2-1; perhaps TRBD2 as D (6 bases). Germline loops: CDR1 LGHNA, CDR2 YSLEER. V lost 0 bases, J lost 7 bases, and 19 bases lay in between. CDR3 size: 17 residues.

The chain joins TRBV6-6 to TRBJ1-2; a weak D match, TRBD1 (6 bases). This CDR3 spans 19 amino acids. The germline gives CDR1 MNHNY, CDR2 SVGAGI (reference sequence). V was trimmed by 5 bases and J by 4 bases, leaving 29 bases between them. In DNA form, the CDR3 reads TGTGCCAGCAGTCCCCCAAACATCCCAATACAGGGTTTGAGCTATGGCTACACCTTC. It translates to CASSPPNIPIQGLSYGYTF.

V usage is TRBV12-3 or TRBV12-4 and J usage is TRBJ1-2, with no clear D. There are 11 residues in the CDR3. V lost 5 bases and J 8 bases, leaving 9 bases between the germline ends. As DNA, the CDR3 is TGTGCCAGCAGTCCCCTCCTAGGCTACACCTTC. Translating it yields CASSPLLGYTF.

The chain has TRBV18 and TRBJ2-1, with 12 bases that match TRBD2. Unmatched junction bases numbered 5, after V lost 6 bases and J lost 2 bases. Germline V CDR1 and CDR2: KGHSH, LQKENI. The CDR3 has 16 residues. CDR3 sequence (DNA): TGTGCCAGCTCCTCAACTAGCGGGAGGACCTACAATGAGCAGTTCTTC. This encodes CASSSTSGRTYNEQFF.

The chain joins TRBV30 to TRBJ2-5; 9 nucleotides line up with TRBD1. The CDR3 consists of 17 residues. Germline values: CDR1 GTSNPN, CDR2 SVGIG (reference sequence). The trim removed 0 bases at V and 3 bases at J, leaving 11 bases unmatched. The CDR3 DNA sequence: TGTGCCTGGAGTGTACGCCTGCAGACAGGGGGAAAAGAGACCCAGTACTTC. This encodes CAWSVRLQTGGKETQYF.

CDR3 sequence: CASSPQAGGLGEQFF. CDR3 DNA sequence: TGTGCCAGCAGCCCGCAAGCGGGAGGGCTTGGTGAGCAGTTCTTC. The rearrangement uses TRBV9 and TRBJ2-1, with 10 bases aligning to TRBD2. CDR1 and CDR2 (germline): SGDLS, YYNGEE. V gave up 4 bases and J gave up 9 bases; unmatched junction bases: 10. CDR3 length: 15 residues.

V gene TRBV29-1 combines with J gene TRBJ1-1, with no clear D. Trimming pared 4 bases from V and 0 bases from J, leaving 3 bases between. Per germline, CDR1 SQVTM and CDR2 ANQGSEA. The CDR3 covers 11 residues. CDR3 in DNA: TGCAGCGTTGCGGTGAACACTGAAGCTTTCTTT. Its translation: CSVAVNTEAFF.

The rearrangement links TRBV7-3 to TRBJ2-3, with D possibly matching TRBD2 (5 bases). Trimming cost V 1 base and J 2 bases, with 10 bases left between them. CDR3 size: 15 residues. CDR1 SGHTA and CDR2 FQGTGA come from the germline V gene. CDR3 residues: CASSLNGVLTDTQYF. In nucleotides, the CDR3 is TGTGCCAGCAGCTTAAACGGGGTCCTCACAGATACGCAGTATTTT.

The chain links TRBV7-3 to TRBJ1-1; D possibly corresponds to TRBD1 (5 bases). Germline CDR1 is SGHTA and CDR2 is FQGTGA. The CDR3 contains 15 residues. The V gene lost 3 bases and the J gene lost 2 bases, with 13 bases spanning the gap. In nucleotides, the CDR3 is TGTGCCAGCAGCTTGGGGGGAGGAAGAAACACTGAAGCTTTCTTT. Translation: CASSLGGGRNTEAFF.

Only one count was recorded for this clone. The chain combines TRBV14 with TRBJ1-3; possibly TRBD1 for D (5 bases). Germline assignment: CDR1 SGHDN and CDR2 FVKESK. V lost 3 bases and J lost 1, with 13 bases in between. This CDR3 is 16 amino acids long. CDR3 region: CASSQHFTGSGNTIYF. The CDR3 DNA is TGTGCCAGCAGCCAGCACTTTACAGGATCTGGAAACACCATATATTTT.

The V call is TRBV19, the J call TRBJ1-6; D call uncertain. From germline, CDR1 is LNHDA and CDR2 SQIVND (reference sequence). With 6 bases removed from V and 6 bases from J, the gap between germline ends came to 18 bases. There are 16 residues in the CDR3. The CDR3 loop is CASSPPLGRVNSPLHF. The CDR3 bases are TGTGCCAGTAGCCCCCCCTTGGGCCGCGTTAATTCACCCCTCCACTTT. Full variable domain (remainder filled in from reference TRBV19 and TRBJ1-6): DGGITQSPKYLFRKEGQNVTLSCEQNLNHDAMYWYRQDPGQGLRLIYYSQIVNDFQKGDIAEGYSVSREKKESFPLTVTSAQKNPTAFYLCASSPPLGRVNSPLHFGNGTRLTVT.